Listed below are T cell receptor beta chains from one sample, sequenced in a study of post-analysis software for immune sequencing data. Each CDR3 protein gets one entry after TCRdb re-called the PCR reads with MiXCR. This sample has about 570,000 distinct CDR3 sequences, with 34% found just once. The specimen was blood. The receptor set was obtained from a girl under 18 with multiple sclerosis. CDR3s include the opening cysteine and the closing phenylalanine or tryptophan. Each record gives: D gene, V gene, clone size, J gene, CDR3 protein, CDR3 DNA. D genes are given only for firm matches. A clone size is listed for some rows: how often the clone was seen (once, few, many), or a class if it is expanded.

D gene: NA; V gene: TRBV24-1; clone size: NA; J gene: TRBJ2-3; CDR3 protein: CATSRSRQVTDTQYF; CDR3 DNA: TGTGCCACCAGTCGGTCTCGTCAGGTCACAGATACGCAGTATTTT
D gene: NA; V gene: TRBV12-3/TRBV12-4; clone size: NA; J gene: TRBJ1-1; CDR3 protein: CASSFAPNTEAFF; CDR3 DNA: TGTGCCAGTAGTTTCGCACCTAACACTGAAGCTTTCTTT
D gene: NA; V gene: TRBV5-1; clone size: NA; J gene: TRBJ1-2; CDR3 protein: CASSIGRLNYGYTF; CDR3 DNA: TGCGCCAGCAGCATTGGACGGCTGAACTATGGCTACACCTTC
D gene: NA; V gene: TRBV10-3; clone size: few; J gene: TRBJ2-1; CDR3 protein: CAIREAGASYNEQFF; CDR3 DNA: TGTGCCATCAGGGAGGCGGGGGCCTCCTACAATGAGCAGTTCTTC
D gene: NA; V gene: TRBV2; clone size: NA; J gene: TRBJ2-7; CDR3 protein: CASSEPEHGEQYF; CDR3 DNA: TGTGCCAGCAGTGAACCGGAACACGGCGAGCAGTACTTC
D gene: TRBD2; V gene: TRBV4-3; clone size: few; J gene: TRBJ2-7; CDR3 protein: CASSQEWAGGSYEQYF; CDR3 DNA: TGCGCCAGCAGCCAAGAATGGGCGGGGGGGTCCTACGAGCAGTACTTC
D gene: NA; V gene: TRBV4-2; clone size: few; J gene: TRBJ2-5; CDR3 protein: CASSQESTGETQYF; CDR3 DNA: TGTGCCAGCAGCCAAGAGAGCACGGGGGAGACCCAGTACTTC
D gene: NA; V gene: TRBV20-1; clone size: many; J gene: TRBJ2-7; CDR3 protein: CSARPPAGEYEQYF; CDR3 DNA: TGCAGTGCTAGACCCCCGGCAGGGGAGTACGAGCAGTACTTC
D gene: NA; V gene: TRBV15; clone size: few; J gene: TRBJ2-5; CDR3 protein: CAASGGDYQETQYF; CDR3 DNA: TGTGCCGCGAGTGGCGGAGACTACCAAGAGACCCAGTACTTC
D gene: NA; V gene: TRBV6-5; clone size: NA; J gene: TRBJ2-2; CDR3 protein: CASWRGAGELFF; CDR3 DNA: TGTGCCAGCTGGAGGGGGGCCGGGGAGCTGTTTTTT
D gene: NA; V gene: TRBV7-2; clone size: NA; J gene: TRBJ2-7; CDR3 protein: CASSLARILALDYNEQYF; CDR3 DNA: TGTGCCAGCAGCTTAGCGCGGATTTTAGCTTTGGACTACAATGAGCAGTACTTC
D gene: TRBD2; V gene: TRBV7-9; clone size: NA; J gene: TRBJ2-5; CDR3 protein: CASSQTSGGSGETQYF; CDR3 DNA: TGTGCCAGCAGCCAAACTAGCGGGGGGAGTGGAGAGACCCAGTACTTC
D gene: TRBD1; V gene: TRBV7-9; clone size: few; J gene: TRBJ1-6; CDR3 protein: CASIAGTGGNSPLHF; CDR3 DNA: TGTGCCAGCATCGCCGGGACAGGGGGAAACTCACCCCTCCACTTT
D gene: NA; V gene: TRBV3-1; clone size: NA; J gene: TRBJ2-5; CDR3 protein: CASSHRDLSETQYF; CDR3 DNA: TGTGCCAGCAGCCACCGGGACCTATCGGAGACCCAGTACTTC
D gene: NA; V gene: TRBV11-2; clone size: NA; J gene: TRBJ2-5; CDR3 protein: CASSLGSGDETQYF; CDR3 DNA: TGTGCCAGCAGCTTAGGGTCAGGCGACGAGACCCAGTACTTC
D gene: NA; V gene: TRBV6-5; clone size: NA; J gene: TRBJ2-3; CDR3 protein: CVSRRTSTRADTQYF; CDR3 DNA: TGTGTCAGCAGACGGACCTCCACTCGGGCAGATACGCAGTATTTT
D gene: NA; V gene: TRBV9; clone size: few; J gene: TRBJ1-1; CDR3 protein: CASSDEVEEAFF; CDR3 DNA: TGTGCCAGCAGCGATGAGGTGGAGGAAGCTTTCTTT
D gene: NA; V gene: TRBV14; clone size: NA; J gene: TRBJ2-7; CDR3 protein: CASSQQFGAGYEQYF; CDR3 DNA: TGTGCCAGCAGCCAACAATTCGGGGCCGGGTACGAGCAGTACTTC
D gene: NA; V gene: TRBV6-6; clone size: few; J gene: TRBJ2-7; CDR3 protein: CASSYGQAGEQYF; CDR3 DNA: TGTGCCAGCAGTTACGGCCAGGCGGGCGAGCAGTACTTC
D gene: NA; V gene: TRBV29-1; clone size: NA; J gene: TRBJ1-4; CDR3 protein: CSARDGEKLFF; CDR3 DNA: TGCAGTGCTAGAGACGGGGAAAAACTGTTTTTT
D gene: TRBD2; V gene: TRBV20-1; clone size: NA; J gene: TRBJ2-6; CDR3 protein: CSARLGSGPGGLSGTNVLTF; CDR3 DNA: TGCAGTGCTAGATTGGGGAGTGGTCCGGGGGGTCTCTCTGGGACCAACGTCCTGACTTTC
D gene: TRBD2; V gene: TRBV20-1; clone size: NA; J gene: TRBJ2-5; CDR3 protein: CSATRLRGGETQYF; CDR3 DNA: TGCAGTGCTACCCGATTGAGGGGAGGGGAGACCCAGTACTTC
D gene: NA; V gene: TRBV5-1; clone size: few; J gene: TRBJ2-1; CDR3 protein: CASSLAAAAGQFF; CDR3 DNA: TGCGCCAGCAGCTTGGCCGCGGCCGCAGGGCAGTTCTTC
D gene: NA; V gene: TRBV7-9; clone size: NA; J gene: TRBJ2-1; CDR3 protein: CASSDDRRIPGGFYNEQFF; CDR3 DNA: TGTGCCAGCAGCGATGACAGGCGGATCCCCGGGGGGTTCTACAATGAGCAGTTCTTC
D gene: TRBD1; V gene: TRBV5-6; clone size: NA; J gene: TRBJ2-7; CDR3 protein: CASSFRPRQGIHEQYF; CDR3 DNA: TGTGCCAGCAGCTTTAGACCCCGACAGGGTATCCACGAGCAGTACTTC
D gene: NA; V gene: TRBV29-1; clone size: many; J gene: TRBJ2-1; CDR3 protein: CSASQLTNNEQFF; CDR3 DNA: TGCAGCGCCTCCCAACTTACTAACAATGAGCAGTTCTTC
D gene: NA; V gene: TRBV7-9; clone size: few; J gene: TRBJ2-7; CDR3 protein: CASSSPELRYEQYF; CDR3 DNA: TGTGCCAGCAGCTCCCCCGAGTTACGCTACGAGCAGTACTTC
D gene: NA; V gene: TRBV20-1; clone size: NA; J gene: TRBJ2-5; CDR3 protein: CSAQRYGRETQYF; CDR3 DNA: TGCAGTGCGCAACGGTATGGGCGGGAGACCCAGTACTTC
D gene: TRBD1; V gene: TRBV6-2/TRBV6-3; clone size: NA; J gene: TRBJ1-1; CDR3 protein: CASSYSTGVTEAFF; CDR3 DNA: TGTGCCAGCAGTTACTCCACAGGGGTCACTGAAGCTTTCTTT
D gene: NA; V gene: TRBV5-4; clone size: NA; J gene: TRBJ2-7; CDR3 protein: CASSPVGRSSYEQYF; CDR3 DNA: TGTGCCAGCAGCCCGGTGGGAAGGAGCTCCTACGAGCAGTACTTC
D gene: NA; V gene: TRBV5-5; clone size: few; J gene: TRBJ2-5; CDR3 protein: CASSLQTISETQYF; CDR3 DNA: TGTGCCAGCAGCCTACAGACTATATCCGAGACCCAGTACTTC
D gene: TRBD1; V gene: TRBV6-1; clone size: NA; J gene: TRBJ1-5; CDR3 protein: CASFRDRAGNQPQHF; CDR3 DNA: TGTGCCAGCTTCCGGGACAGGGCTGGCAATCAGCCCCAGCATTTT
D gene: NA; V gene: TRBV7-9; clone size: NA; J gene: TRBJ1-2; CDR3 protein: CASSSSGVNYGYTF; CDR3 DNA: TGTGCCAGCAGCTCTAGTGGGGTTAACTATGGCTACACCTTC
D gene: TRBD1; V gene: TRBV6-5; clone size: few; J gene: TRBJ1-2; CDR3 protein: CASSSNTGGNYGYTF; CDR3 DNA: TGTGCCAGCAGTTCCAATACAGGGGGCAACTATGGCTACACCTTC
D gene: NA; V gene: TRBV6-2/TRBV6-3; clone size: few; J gene: TRBJ1-5; CDR3 protein: CAINQPQHF; CDR3 DNA: TGTGCCATCAATCAGCCCCAGCATTTT
D gene: NA; V gene: TRBV2; clone size: NA; J gene: TRBJ1-2; CDR3 protein: CASSEVELGDGYTF; CDR3 DNA: TGTGCCAGCAGTGAAGTCGAGCTAGGGGATGGCTACACCTTC